These 11 T cell receptor beta chains share one sample of origin, sequenced in a study of T cells in Graves' hyperthyroidism and ophthalmopathy (dated by TCRdb to between 2017 and 2020). Library creation used multiplex PCR. Sequenced using an Illumina HiSeq 2000. TCR beta CDR3 regions were amplified from RNA transcripts. For the first round of RT-PCR on the TCR CDR3, the HTBI primer set was used together with the Qiagen OneStep RT-PCR kit. The public reads were reprocessed in TCRdb via fastp at Q25 and MiXCR, keeping in-frame beta chains. Under each unique CDR3 protein, matching rows form one entry showing the most common genes and DNA. Recorded for this sample are approximately 330,000 distinct CDR3 sequences; 20% to 25% of them occurred a single time. Of the sample, 50% falls within the top ten clones. Material for sequencing was blood. These receptor sequences come from a woman between 50 and 59 years old with Graves' hyperthyroidism.

This clonotype was picked up a small number of times. V gene TRBV11-2 combines with J gene TRBJ1-2; 10 nucleotides line up with TRBD1. Germline loops: CDR1 SGHAT, CDR2 FQNNGV. The CDR3 spans 15 residues. The ends lost 3 bases at V and 8 bases at J; junction bases unmatched: 9. The CDR3 sequence is CASSFRTGGVQGYTF. DNA for the CDR3: TGTGCCAGCAGCTTCCGGACAGGGGGGGTGCAGGGCTACACCTTC.

This clonotype was observed a few times. V gene TRBV11-3 combines with J gene TRBJ1-4, with a tentative D call TRBD1 (5 bases). The V gene's germline CDR1 is SGHNT and CDR2 YENEEA. This CDR3 is built from 15 residues. V shed 5 bases and J shed 8 bases, with 18 bases lying between them. The CDR3 nucleotides read TGTGCCAGCAGCCAGAGGTGGGGGGATGCGGAAAAACTGTTTTTT. The encoded protein is CASSQRWGDAEKLFF. The whole variable domain, remainder taken from reference TRBV11-3 and TRBJ1-4, is EAGVVQSPRYKIIEKKQPVAFWCNPISGHNTLYWYLQNLGQGPELLIRYENEEAVDDSQLPKDRFSAERLKGVDSTLKIQPAELGDSAVYLCASSQRWGDAEKLFFGSGTQLSVL.

The rearrangement uses TRBV11-1 and TRBJ2-7; D may be TRBD2 (6 bases). The CDR3 runs 15 residues. Trimming stripped 2 bases from V and 2 bases from J, with 13 bases between. Germline values: CDR1 SGHAT, CDR2 FQDESV (reference sequence). CDR3 bases: TGTGCCAGCAGCTTACGGGGGACTCCAGCCTACGAGCAGTACTTC. Amino acid sequence: CASSLRGTPAYEQYF.

This clonotype was detected a few times. The V call is TRBV19, the J call TRBJ1-5; TRBD1 is a possible D gene (6 bases). This CDR3 has 18 amino acids. CDR1 is LNHDA and CDR2 is SQIVND in the germline V gene (reference sequence). V was pared by 6 bases and J by 1 base, with 22 bases between. The CDR3 spells CASSARSRGSTSNQPQHF. CDR3 in DNA: TGTGCCAGTAGCGCCCGTTCCAGGGGTAGCACGAGCAATCAGCCCCAGCATTTT.

Ten or more counts support this clonotype. This rearrangement joins TRBV2 to TRBJ2-5, with 10 bases identical to TRBD1. Germline CDR1 SNHLY, CDR2 FYNNEI. CDR3 length equals 14 residues. Unmatched junction bases numbered 6, after V lost 6 bases and J lost 5 bases. CDR3 sequence: CASRVTGGAETQYF. The CDR3, as DNA: TGTGCCAGCAGAGTGACAGGGGGCGCCGAGACCCAGTACTTC.

The chain joins TRBV6-1 to TRBJ2-1; 9 nucleotides line up with TRBD2. The germline gives CDR1 MNHNS, CDR2 SASEGT. V lost 1 base, J lost 6 bases, and 7 bases stayed unmatched. This CDR3 region has 16 residues. Here the CDR3 reads CASSEDGLAGTNEQFF. The CDR3 DNA is TGTGCCAGCAGTGAAGACGGGCTAGCGGGGACCAATGAGCAGTTCTTC.

V and J are TRBV12-3 or TRBV12-4 and TRBJ1-2; 9 bases are shared with TRBD1. The CDR3 has 16 residues. The J segment lost 2 bases and the V segment lost 4 bases, leaving 8 bases of the junction unmatched. The CDR3 loop reads CASSSYRGPPNYGYTF. DNA for the CDR3: TGTGCCAGCAGTTCCTACAGGGGGCCTCCCAACTATGGCTACACCTTC.

This clonotype was detected once. The rearrangement uses TRBV6-5 and TRBJ2-7; TRBD2 matches at 10 bases. This CDR3 region has 15 residues. Per the germline V gene, CDR1 is MNHEY and CDR2 is SVGAGI. V shed 4 bases, J shed 4 bases, and the junction held 7 bases outside the gene matches. The CDR3 bases are TGTGCCAGCAGTTTTCAGCGGGGGGGCCAGTACGAGCAGTACTTC. As protein: CASSFQRGGQYEQYF.

This clonotype was detected many times. CDR3 protein: CASSFGGRATYNEQFF. The CDR3 DNA is TGTGCCAGCAGCTTCGGCGGGAGGGCCACGTACAATGAGCAGTTCTTC. The chain carries TRBV7-3 and TRBJ2-1; 9 positions agree with TRBD2. Trimming took 3 bases from V and 4 from J; bases not matched to a gene: 7. CDR3 length: 16 amino acids. Germline CDR1 and CDR2: SGHTA and FQGTGA.

The rearrangement uses TRBV29-1 and TRBJ2-7; 8 bases fit TRBD2. The CDR3 runs 15 residues. CDR1 and CDR2 (germline): SQVTM, ANQGSEA. Losses at the gene ends were 4 bases for V and 0 bases for J; bases not matched to a gene: 8. CDR3 sequence reads: CSVGVSGMSSYEQYF. DNA of the CDR3: TGCAGCGTTGGGGTTAGCGGGATGAGCTCCTACGAGCAGTACTTC.

The table lists this clonotype with a few counts. The V call is TRBV20-1, the J call TRBJ1-1, with 9 positions matching TRBD1. Germline lookup yields CDR1 DFQATT and CDR2 SNEGSKA (reference sequence). V was clipped by 6 bases and J by 6 bases; unmatched bases: 2. The CDR3 is 11 amino acids. In DNA, the CDR3 is TGCAGTGCCCGACAGGGGGCTGAAGCTTTCTTT. Its translation is CSARQGAEAFF.